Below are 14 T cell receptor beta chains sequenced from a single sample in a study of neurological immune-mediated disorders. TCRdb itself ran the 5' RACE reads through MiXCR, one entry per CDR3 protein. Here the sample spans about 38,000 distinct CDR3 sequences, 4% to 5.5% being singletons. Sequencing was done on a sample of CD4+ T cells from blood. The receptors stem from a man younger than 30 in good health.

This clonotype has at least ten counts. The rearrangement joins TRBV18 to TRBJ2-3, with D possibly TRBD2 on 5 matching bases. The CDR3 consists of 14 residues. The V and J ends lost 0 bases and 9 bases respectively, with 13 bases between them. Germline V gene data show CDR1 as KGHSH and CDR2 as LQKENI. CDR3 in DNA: TGTGCCAGCTCACCACCTGATTGGCCGGGGACGCAGTATTTT. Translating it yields CASSPPDWPGTQYF.

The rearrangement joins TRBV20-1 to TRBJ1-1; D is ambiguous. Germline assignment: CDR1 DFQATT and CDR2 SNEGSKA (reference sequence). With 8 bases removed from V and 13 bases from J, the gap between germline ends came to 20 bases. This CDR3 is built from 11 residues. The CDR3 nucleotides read TGCAGTCTTAGATCAACCCCCCGAATTTTCTTT. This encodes CSLRSTPRIFF.

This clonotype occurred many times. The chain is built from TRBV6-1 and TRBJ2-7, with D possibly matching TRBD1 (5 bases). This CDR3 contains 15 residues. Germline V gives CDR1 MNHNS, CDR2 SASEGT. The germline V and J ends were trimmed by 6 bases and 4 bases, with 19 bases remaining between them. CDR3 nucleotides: TGTGCCAGCAGATCCAAGACAGTTAGTCCTTACGAGCAGTACTTC. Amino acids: CASRSKTVSPYEQYF.

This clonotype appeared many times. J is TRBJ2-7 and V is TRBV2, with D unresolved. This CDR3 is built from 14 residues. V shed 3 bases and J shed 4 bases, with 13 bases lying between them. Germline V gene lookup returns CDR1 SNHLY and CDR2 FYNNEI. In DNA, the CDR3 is TGTGCCAGCAGTGAGTTTGGCGGATTTTACGAGCAGTACTTC. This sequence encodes CASSEFGGFYEQYF.

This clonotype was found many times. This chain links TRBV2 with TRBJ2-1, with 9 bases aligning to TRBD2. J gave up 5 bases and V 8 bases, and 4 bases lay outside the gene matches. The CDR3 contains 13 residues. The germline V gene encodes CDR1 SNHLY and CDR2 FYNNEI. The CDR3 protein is CASLAGLDNEQFF. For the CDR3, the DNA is TGTGCCAGCCTAGCGGGGTTGGACAATGAGCAGTTCTTC.

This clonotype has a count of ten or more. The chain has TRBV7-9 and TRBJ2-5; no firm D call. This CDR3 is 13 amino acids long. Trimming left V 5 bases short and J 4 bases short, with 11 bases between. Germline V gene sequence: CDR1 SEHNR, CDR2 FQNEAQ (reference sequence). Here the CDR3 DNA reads TGTGCCAGCAGCGTAGGCTACGGAGAGACCCAGTACTTC. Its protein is CASSVGYGETQYF.

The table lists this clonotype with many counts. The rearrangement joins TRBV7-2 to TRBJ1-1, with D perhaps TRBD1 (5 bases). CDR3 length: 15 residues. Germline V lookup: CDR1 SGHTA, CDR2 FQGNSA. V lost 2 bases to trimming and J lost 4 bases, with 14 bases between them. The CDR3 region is CASSLPGGWITEAFF. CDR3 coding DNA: TGTGCCAGCAGCTTACCGGGGGGGTGGATCACTGAAGCTTTCTTT.

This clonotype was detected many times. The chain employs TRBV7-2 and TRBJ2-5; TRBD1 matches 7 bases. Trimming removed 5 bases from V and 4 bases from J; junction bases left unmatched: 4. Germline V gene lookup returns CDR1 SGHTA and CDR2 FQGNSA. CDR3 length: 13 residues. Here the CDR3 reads CASSRWTGETQYF. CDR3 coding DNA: TGTGCCAGCAGCCGATGGACAGGAGAGACCCAGTACTTC.

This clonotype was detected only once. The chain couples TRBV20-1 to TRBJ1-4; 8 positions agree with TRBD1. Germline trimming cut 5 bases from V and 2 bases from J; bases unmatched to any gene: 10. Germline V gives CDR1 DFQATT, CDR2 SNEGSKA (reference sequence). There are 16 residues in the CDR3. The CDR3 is CSALTGGSATNEKLFF. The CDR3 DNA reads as TGCAGTGCTCTTACAGGGGGTTCGGCGACTAATGAAAAACTGTTTTTT.

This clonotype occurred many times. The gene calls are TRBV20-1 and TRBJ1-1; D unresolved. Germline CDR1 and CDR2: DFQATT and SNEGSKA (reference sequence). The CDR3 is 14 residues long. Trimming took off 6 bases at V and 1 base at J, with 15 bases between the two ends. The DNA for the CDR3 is TGCAGTGCCGGAGTTTTGGCCGCGAACACTGAAGCTTTCTTT. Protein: CSAGVLAANTEAFF.

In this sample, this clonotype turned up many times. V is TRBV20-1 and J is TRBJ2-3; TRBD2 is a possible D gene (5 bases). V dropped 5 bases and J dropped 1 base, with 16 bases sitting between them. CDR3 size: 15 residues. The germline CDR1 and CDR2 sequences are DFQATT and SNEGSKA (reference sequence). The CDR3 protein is CSAPRGAWGTDTQYF. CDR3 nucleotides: TGCAGTGCTCCCCGGGGTGCGTGGGGCACAGATACGCAGTATTTT.

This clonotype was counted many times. The CDR3 bases are TGTGCCAGCTCACCCCTCGGACAGGCAGACACTGAAGCTTTCTTT. Its translation: CASSPLGQADTEAFF. This rearrangement joins TRBV18 to TRBJ1-1, with 7 bases matching TRBD1. Germline lookup yields CDR1 KGHSH and CDR2 LQKENI. The CDR3 runs 15 residues. J was trimmed by 3 bases and V by 3 bases; bases with no gene match: 7.

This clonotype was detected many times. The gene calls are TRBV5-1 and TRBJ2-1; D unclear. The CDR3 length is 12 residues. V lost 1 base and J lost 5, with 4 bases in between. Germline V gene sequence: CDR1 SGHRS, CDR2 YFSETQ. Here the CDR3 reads CASSLYDNEQFF. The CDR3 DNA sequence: TGCGCCAGCAGCTTGTATGACAATGAGCAGTTCTTC.

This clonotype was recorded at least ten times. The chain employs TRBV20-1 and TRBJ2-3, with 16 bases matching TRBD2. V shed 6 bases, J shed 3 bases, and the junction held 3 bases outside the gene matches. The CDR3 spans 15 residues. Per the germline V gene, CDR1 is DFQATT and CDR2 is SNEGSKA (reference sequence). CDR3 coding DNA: TGCAGTGCGGAGGGACTAGCGGGGGGGACAGATACGCAGTATTTT. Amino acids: CSAEGLAGGTDTQYF.